What follows are 18 T cell receptor beta chains derived from one specimen sequenced in a study of cytomegalovirus exposure and HLA in healthy donors. PCR amplification relied on 60 Vbeta primers (plus 13 Jbeta primers). TCRdb keeps only in-frame clones here, not all; method: immunoSEQ multiplex PCR. Among roughly 130,000 clones listed, more than 70% were seen once. The source material was PBMCs. The origin of the receptors is a male donor in good health and CMV-seropositive.

The chain uses TRBV5-6 and TRBJ1-5, with D perhaps TRBD1 (6 bases). This CDR3 spans 14 amino acids. Trimming removed 0 bases at V and 3 bases at J, with 7 bases between. Looked up from germline, CDR1 is SGHDT and CDR2 is YYEEEE. The CDR3 spells CASSLAGHNQPQHF. The DNA for the CDR3 is TGTGCCAGCAGCTTGGCGGGACACAATCAGCCCCAGCATTTT.

The CDR3 sequence is CASKPTPGQGGGMNTEAFF. The CDR3 DNA is TGCGCCAGCAAACCCACCCCGGGACAGGGTGGGGGAATGAACACTGAAGCTTTCTTT. This chain links TRBV5-1 with TRBJ1-1, with 9 nucleotides matching TRBD1. The CDR3 has 19 amino acids. Germline V lookup: CDR1 SGHRS, CDR2 YFSETQ. Trimming took 6 bases from V and 0 from J; bases not matched to a gene: 18.

This clone has just a few counts. V is TRBV18 and J is TRBJ2-3; TRBD2 matches at 8 bases. This CDR3 has 16 residues. With 6 bases clipped from V and 0 bases from J, the junction kept 8 bases outside the gene matches. In germline, CDR1 is KGHSH, CDR2 LQKENI. The CDR3 region has the DNA TGTGCCAGCTCGGGACTAGAGCCCTATAGCACAGATACGCAGTATTTT. It yields the protein CASSGLEPYSTDTQYF.

The V and J genes are TRBV19 and TRBJ1-6; D gene ambiguous. The length of the CDR3 is 16 residues. V lost 0 bases and J lost 8, with 14 bases in between. The germline CDR1 and CDR2 sequences are LNHDA and SQIVND (reference sequence). The CDR3 region is CASSIDGEISYSPLHF. In DNA, the CDR3 is TGTGCCAGTAGTATAGATGGAGAGATATCGTATTCACCCCTCCACTTT.

The chain employs TRBV28 and TRBJ2-1; 12 bases line up with TRBD2. In germline, CDR1 is MDHEN, CDR2 SYDVKM. V dropped 2 bases and J dropped 0; count of bases not matched to a gene: 5. This CDR3 has 18 residues. The CDR3: CASSLRGLAGSSYNEQFF. CDR3 nucleotides: TGTGCCAGCAGTTTACGAGGACTAGCGGGAAGCTCCTACAATGAGCAGTTCTTC.

The chain joins TRBV7-2 to TRBJ2-1, with TRBD2 matching over 9 bases. The CDR3 extends over 15 amino acids. V lost 4 bases to trimming and J lost 4 bases; unmatched junction nucleotides: 5. The germline CDR1 and CDR2 sequences are SGHTA and FQGNSA. This chain's CDR3 is CASSSTGLAYNEQFF. The CDR3 coding sequence is TGTGCCAGCAGCTCCACGGGACTAGCTTACAATGAGCAGTTCTTC.

This clone was seen just once. V is TRBV25-1 and J is TRBJ2-4; no reliable D call. There are 15 residues in the CDR3. The V end was cut by 4 bases, the J end by 5 bases, with 15 bases between. Germline V lookup: CDR1 MGHDK, CDR2 SYGVNS. The CDR3, as DNA: TGTGCCAGCAGTGTCCTCCAGGCGAATCAAAACATTCAGTACTTC. This codes for CASSVLQANQNIQYF.

The chain carries TRBV25-1 and TRBJ1-2; 8 bases match TRBD1. The germline V gene has CDR1 MGHDK and CDR2 SYGVNS. This CDR3 spans 15 amino acids. Losses at the gene ends were 1 base for V and 7 bases for J; bases not matched to a gene: 8. In DNA, the CDR3 is TGTGCCAGCAGTGAATGGGACAGGACTCAGACTGGCTACACCTTC. This gives the protein CASSEWDRTQTGYTF.

CDR3 amino acids: CASSMGTSGGARETQYF. The CDR3 DNA follows: TGTGCCAGTAGTATGGGGACTAGCGGGGGGGCGCGGGAGACCCAGTACTTC. The chain carries TRBV19 and TRBJ2-5; 16 bases are shared with TRBD2. V shed 3 bases, J shed 5 bases, and the junction held 6 bases outside the gene matches. The CDR3 sequence is 17 residues long. From germline, CDR1 is LNHDA and CDR2 SQIVND (reference sequence).

The chain has TRBV7-9 and TRBJ1-1; 7 bases fit TRBD1. Trimming at V came to 4 bases and at J to 0 bases, leaving 5 bases not matched to a gene. CDR1 SEHNR and CDR2 FQNEAQ come from the germline V gene (reference sequence). This CDR3 is built from 15 residues. The CDR3 DNA reads as TGTGCCAGCAGCTCGACGGGACAGATGAACACTGAAGCTTTCTTT. Its translation is CASSSTGQMNTEAFF.

The chain joins TRBV18 to TRBJ1-1; TRBD1 might be the D (5 bases). The CDR3 has 13 residues. Germline CDR1 is KGHSH and CDR2 is LQKENI. The V end lost 2 bases, the J end lost 5 bases, and 9 bases lay between the germline ends. The CDR3 region is CASSPGEGTEAFF. The CDR3 nucleotides read TGTGCCAGCTCACCAGGGGAGGGGACTGAAGCTTTCTTT.

This chain links TRBV7-8 with TRBJ1-4; D remains ambiguous. The CDR3 has 13 residues. Germline lookup yields CDR1 SGHVS and CDR2 FQNEAQ. With 0 bases removed from V and 6 bases from J, the gap between germline ends came to 5 bases. The CDR3 spells CASSLAFDEKLFF. As DNA, the CDR3 is TGTGCCAGCAGCTTAGCATTCGATGAAAAACTGTTTTTT.

The gene calls are TRBV15 and TRBJ2-3; TRBD2 might be the D (6 bases). The germline V and J ends were trimmed by 3 bases and 4 bases, with 11 bases remaining between them. The CDR3 is 14 amino acids. The germline CDR1 and CDR2 sequences are LNHNV and YYDKDF (reference sequence). DNA for the CDR3: TGTGCCACCAGCAGGACGGGGGTTTCAGATACGCAGTATTTT. It encodes CATSRTGVSDTQYF.

The rearrangement joins TRBV5-4 to TRBJ2-7, with TRBD2 identical over 11 bases. The CDR3 sequence is 13 residues long. Germline trimming cut 3 bases from V and 6 bases from J; bases unmatched to any gene: 2. Looked up from germline, CDR1 is SGHNT and CDR2 is YYREEE (reference sequence). CDR3 sequence (DNA): TGTGCCAGCAGCTGGGGACTAGCGGCCGAGCAGTACTTC. It encodes CASSWGLAAEQYF.

In its sample, this clone was seen once. The gene calls are TRBV7-9 and TRBJ2-7; TRBD2 matches at 10 bases. CDR1 and CDR2 (germline): SEHNR, FQNEAQ (reference sequence). The CDR3 runs 14 residues. V shed 5 bases and J 8 bases; nucleotides not matched to a gene: 9. The CDR3 spells CASSPPGLADKQYF. CDR3 DNA: TGTGCCAGCAGCCCCCCAGGACTAGCGGATAAGCAGTACTTC.

The V gene is TRBV27, the J gene TRBJ2-7; D might be TRBD2 (7 bases). This CDR3 is 13 amino acids long. Deletions cut 6 bases from V and 4 bases from J, with 13 bases between. Germline assignment: CDR1 MNHEY and CDR2 SMNVEV (reference sequence). The CDR3 reads CASSWTRGYEQYF. CDR3 sequence (DNA): TGTGCCAGCAGCTGGACTAGGGGGTACGAGCAGTACTTC.

This sequence joins TRBV7-2 and TRBJ2-5, with 14 bases lining up with TRBD2. This CDR3 contains 15 residues. V shed 4 bases, J shed 9 bases, and the junction held 7 bases outside the gene matches. From germline, CDR1 is SGHTA and CDR2 FQGNSA. As DNA, the CDR3 is TGTGCCAGCAGCTCGACTAGCGGGGGGGCCAGGCCCCAGTACTTC. It specifies CASSSTSGGARPQYF.

The CDR3 nucleotides are TGCAGCGTCGGTCAGGGGAGTGAGAACACTGAAGCTTTCTTT. Its protein is CSVGQGSENTEAFF. The J gene is TRBJ1-1, the V gene TRBV29-1; D possibly corresponds to TRBD1 (6 bases). The CDR3 runs to 14 residues. Germline CDR1 is SQVTM and CDR2 is ANQGSEA. The V gene lost 6 bases and the J gene lost 1 base, with 15 bases spanning the gap. The entire variable domain, with the rest obtained from reference TRBV29-1 and TRBJ1-1, is as follows: SAVISQKPSRDICQRGTSLTIQCQVDSQVTMMFWYRQQPGQSLTLIATANQGSEATYESGFVIDKFPISRPNLTFSTLTVSNMSPEDSSIYLCSVGQGSENTEAFFGQGTRLTVV.